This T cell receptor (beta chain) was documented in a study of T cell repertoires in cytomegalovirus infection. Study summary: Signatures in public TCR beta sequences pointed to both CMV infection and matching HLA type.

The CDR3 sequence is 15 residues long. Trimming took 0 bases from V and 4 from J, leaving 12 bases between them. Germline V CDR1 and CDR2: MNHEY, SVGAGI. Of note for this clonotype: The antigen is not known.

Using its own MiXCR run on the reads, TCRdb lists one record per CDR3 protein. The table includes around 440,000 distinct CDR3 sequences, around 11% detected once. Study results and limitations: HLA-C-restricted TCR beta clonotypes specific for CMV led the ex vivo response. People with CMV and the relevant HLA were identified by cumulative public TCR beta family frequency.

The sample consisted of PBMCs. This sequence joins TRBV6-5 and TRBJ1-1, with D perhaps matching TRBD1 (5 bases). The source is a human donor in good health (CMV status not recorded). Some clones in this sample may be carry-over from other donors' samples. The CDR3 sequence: CASSYSMGRVTEAFF. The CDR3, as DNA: TGTGCCAGCAGTTACTCGATGGGCAGGGTCACTGAAGCTTTCTTT.